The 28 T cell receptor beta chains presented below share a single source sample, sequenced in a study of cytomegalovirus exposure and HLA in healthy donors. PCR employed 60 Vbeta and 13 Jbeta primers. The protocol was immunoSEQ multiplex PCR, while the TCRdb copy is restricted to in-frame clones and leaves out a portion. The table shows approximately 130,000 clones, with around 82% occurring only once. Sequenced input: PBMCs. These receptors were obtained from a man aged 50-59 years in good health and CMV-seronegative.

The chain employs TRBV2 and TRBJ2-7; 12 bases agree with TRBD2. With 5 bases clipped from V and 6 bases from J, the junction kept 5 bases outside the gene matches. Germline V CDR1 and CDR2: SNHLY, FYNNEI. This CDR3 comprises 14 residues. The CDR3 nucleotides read TGTGCCAGCAGTATAGGGACTAGCGGGCTCGAGCAGTACTTC. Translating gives CASSIGTSGLEQYF.

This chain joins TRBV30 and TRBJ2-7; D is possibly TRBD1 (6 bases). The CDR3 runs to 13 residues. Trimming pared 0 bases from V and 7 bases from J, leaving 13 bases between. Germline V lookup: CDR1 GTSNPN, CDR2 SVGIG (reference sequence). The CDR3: CAWSVLNREEQYF. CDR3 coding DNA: TGTGCCTGGAGTGTTCTAAACAGGGAAGAGCAGTACTTC. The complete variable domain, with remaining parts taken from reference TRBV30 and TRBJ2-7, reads SQTIHQWPATLVQPVGSPLSLECTVEGTSNPNLYWYRQAAGRGLQLLFYSVGIGQISSEVPQNLSASRPQDRQFILSSKKLLLSDSGFYLCAWSVLNREEQYFGPGTRLTVT.

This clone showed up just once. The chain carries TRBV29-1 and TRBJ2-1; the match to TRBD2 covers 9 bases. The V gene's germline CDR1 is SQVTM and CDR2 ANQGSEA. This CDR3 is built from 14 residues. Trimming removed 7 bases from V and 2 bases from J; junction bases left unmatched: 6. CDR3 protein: CSAIIAGAYNEQFF. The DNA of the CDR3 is TGCAGCGCCATCATAGCGGGAGCCTACAATGAGCAGTTCTTC.

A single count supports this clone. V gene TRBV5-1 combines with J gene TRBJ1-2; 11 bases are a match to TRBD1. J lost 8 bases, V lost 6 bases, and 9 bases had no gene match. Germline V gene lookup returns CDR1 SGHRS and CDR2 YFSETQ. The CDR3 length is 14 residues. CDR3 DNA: TGCGCCAGCAAAGACGGGACAGGGGGGTTAGGCTACACCTTC. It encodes CASKDGTGGLGYTF.

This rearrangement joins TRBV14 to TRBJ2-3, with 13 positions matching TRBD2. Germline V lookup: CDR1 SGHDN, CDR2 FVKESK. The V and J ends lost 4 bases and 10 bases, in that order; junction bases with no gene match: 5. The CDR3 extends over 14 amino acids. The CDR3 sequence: CASSPGTSGTPQYF. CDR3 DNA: TGTGCCAGCAGCCCCGGGACTAGCGGGACTCCGCAGTATTTT.

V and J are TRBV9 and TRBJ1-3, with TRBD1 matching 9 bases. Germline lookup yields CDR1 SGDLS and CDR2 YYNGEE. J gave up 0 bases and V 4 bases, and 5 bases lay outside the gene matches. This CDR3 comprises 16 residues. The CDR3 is CASSLGQGSSGNTIYF. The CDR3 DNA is TGTGCCAGCAGCCTCGGACAGGGGAGCTCTGGAAACACCATATATTTT. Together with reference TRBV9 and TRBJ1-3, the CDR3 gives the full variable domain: DSGVTQTPKHLITATGQRVTLRCSPRSGDLSVYWYQQSLDQGLQFLIQYYNGEERAKGNILERFSAQQFPDLHSELNLSSLELGDSALYFCASSLGQGSSGNTIYFGEGSWLTVV.

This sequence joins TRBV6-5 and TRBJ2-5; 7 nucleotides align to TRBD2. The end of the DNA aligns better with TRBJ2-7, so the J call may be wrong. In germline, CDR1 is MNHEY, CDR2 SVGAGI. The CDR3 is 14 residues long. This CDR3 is CASRPRGGSYEQYF. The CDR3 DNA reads TGTGCCAGCAGACCCCGCGGGGGCTCCTACGAGCAGTACTTC.

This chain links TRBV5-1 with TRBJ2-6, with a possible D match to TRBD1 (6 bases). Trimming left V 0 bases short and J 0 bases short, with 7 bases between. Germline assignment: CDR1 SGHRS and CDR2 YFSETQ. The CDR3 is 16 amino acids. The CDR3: CASSLAGASGANVLTF. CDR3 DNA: TGCGCCAGCAGCTTGGCAGGGGCCTCTGGGGCCAACGTCCTGACTTTC.

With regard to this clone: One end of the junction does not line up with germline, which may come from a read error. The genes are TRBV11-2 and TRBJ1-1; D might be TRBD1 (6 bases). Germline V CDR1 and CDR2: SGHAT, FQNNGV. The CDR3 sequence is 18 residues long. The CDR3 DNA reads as TGTGCCAGCACCTTAGGCCTTACAGGGCAAAACTTGAACACTGAAGCTTTCTTT. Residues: CASTLGLTGQNLNTEAFF.

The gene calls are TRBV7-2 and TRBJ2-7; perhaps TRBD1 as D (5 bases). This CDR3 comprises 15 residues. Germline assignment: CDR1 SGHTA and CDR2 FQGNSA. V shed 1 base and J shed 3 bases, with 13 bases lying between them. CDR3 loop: CASSLVTGTGYEQYF. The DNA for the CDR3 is TGTGCCAGCAGCTTAGTAACAGGTACCGGCTACGAGCAGTACTTC.

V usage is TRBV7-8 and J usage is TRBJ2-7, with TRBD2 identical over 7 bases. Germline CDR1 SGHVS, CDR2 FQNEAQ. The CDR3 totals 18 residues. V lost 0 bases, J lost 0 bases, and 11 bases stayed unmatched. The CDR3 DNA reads TGTGCCAGCAGCTTAGCCTCGTGGGGGGGAAGCAACTCCTACGAGCAGTACTTC. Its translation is CASSLASWGGSNSYEQYF.

This chain's CDR3 is CASSLSSTGFTDTQYF. CDR3 nucleotide sequence: TGCGCCAGCAGCTTAAGTTCGACAGGGTTCACAGATACGCAGTATTTT. The chain employs TRBV5-1 and TRBJ2-3, with 7 positions matching TRBD1. V shed 2 bases and J 2 bases; nucleotides not matched to a gene: 8. CDR1 and CDR2 (germline): SGHRS, YFSETQ. The CDR3 length is 16 residues.

The CDR3 nucleotides read TGTGCCATCAGGCCCGGGACAGGGGCCTACAATGAGCAGTTCTTC. This codes for CAIRPGTGAYNEQFF. The J gene is TRBJ2-1, the V gene TRBV10-3, with TRBD1 matching over 10 bases. After removal of 6 bases from V and 2 bases from J, the junction contained 4 bases not matched to a gene. There are 15 residues in the CDR3. CDR1 is ENHRY and CDR2 is SYGVKD in the germline V gene.

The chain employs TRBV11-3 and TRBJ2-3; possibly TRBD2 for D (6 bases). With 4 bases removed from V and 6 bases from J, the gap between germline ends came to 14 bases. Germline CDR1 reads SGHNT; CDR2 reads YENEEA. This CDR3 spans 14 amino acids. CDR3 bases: TGTGCCAGCAGCTCGGGAGAACCTAGGGATACGCAGTATTTT. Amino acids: CASSSGEPRDTQYF.

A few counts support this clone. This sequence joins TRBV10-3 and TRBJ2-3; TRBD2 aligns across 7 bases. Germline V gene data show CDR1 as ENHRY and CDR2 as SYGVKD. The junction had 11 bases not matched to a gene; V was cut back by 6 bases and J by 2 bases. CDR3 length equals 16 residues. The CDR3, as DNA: TGTGCCATCAGGGGGGGGACTGAGGACTTCACAGATACGCAGTATTTT. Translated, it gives CAIRGGTEDFTDTQYF.

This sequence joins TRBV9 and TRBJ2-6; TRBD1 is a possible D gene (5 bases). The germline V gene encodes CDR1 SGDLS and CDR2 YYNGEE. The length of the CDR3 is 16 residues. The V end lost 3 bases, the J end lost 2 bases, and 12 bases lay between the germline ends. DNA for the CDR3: TGTGCCAGCAGCGCCTCCGACAGAGCTGGGGCCAACGTCCTGACTTTC. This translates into CASSASDRAGANVLTF. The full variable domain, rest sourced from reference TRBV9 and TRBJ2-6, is DSGVTQTPKHLITATGQRVTLRCSPRSGDLSVYWYQQSLDQGLQFLIQYYNGEERAKGNILERFSAQQFPDLHSELNLSSLELGDSALYFCASSASDRAGANVLTFGAGSRLTVL.

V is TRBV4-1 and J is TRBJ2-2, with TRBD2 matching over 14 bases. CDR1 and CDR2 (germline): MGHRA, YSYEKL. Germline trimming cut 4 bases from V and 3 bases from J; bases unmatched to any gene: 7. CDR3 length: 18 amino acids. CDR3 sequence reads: CASSRSGLAGADTGELFF. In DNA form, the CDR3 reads TGCGCCAGCAGCCGCTCGGGACTAGCGGGAGCGGACACCGGGGAGCTGTTTTTT.

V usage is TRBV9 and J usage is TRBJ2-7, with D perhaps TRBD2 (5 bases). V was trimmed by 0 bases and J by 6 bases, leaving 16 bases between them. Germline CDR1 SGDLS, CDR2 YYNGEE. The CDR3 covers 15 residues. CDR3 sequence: CASSVASGLASEQYF. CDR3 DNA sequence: TGTGCCAGCAGCGTAGCTTCCGGGCTAGCAAGCGAGCAGTACTTC.

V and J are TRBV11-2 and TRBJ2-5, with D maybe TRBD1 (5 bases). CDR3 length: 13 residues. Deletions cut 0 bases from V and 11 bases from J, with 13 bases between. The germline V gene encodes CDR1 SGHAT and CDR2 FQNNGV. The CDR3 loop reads CASSLDQQARQYF. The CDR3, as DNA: TGTGCCAGCAGCTTAGATCAACAGGCTAGGCAGTACTTC.

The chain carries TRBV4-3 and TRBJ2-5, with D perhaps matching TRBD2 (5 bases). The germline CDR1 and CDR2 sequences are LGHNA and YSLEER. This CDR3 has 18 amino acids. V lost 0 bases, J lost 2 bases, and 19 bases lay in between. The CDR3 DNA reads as TGCGCCAGCAGCCAAGAACGGACGGCGGGTAGGAGGCAAGAGACCCAGTACTTC. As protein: CASSQERTAGRRQETQYF.

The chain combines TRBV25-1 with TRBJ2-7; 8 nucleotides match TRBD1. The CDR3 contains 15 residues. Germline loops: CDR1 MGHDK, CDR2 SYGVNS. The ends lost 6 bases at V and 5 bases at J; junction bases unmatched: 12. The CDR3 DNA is TGTGCCAGCAGCGGGATCGGGACAGGATTCAACGAGCAGTACTTC. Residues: CASSGIGTGFNEQYF.

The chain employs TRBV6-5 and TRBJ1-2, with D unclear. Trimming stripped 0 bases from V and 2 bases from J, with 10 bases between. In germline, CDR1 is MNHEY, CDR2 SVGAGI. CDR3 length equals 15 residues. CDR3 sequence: CASSYSNSKNYGYTF. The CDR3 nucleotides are TGTGCCAGCAGTTACTCGAACAGCAAGAACTATGGCTACACCTTC.

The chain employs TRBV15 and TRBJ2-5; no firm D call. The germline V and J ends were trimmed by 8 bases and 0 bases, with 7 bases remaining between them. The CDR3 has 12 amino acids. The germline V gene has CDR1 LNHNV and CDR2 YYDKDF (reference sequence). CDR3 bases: TGTGCCACCGGCGGCAACCAAGAGACCCAGTACTTC. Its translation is CATGGNQETQYF.

The CDR3 sequence is CASSDGTSAYNEQFF. In DNA form, the CDR3 reads TGTGCCAGCAGCGACGGGACTAGCGCGTACAATGAGCAGTTCTTC. The rearrangement links TRBV11-3 to TRBJ2-1, with 10 bases fitting TRBD2. Germline-derived CDR1 and CDR2 are SGHNT and YENEEA. This CDR3 spans 15 amino acids. Germline trimming cut 5 bases from V and 4 bases from J; bases unmatched to any gene: 5.

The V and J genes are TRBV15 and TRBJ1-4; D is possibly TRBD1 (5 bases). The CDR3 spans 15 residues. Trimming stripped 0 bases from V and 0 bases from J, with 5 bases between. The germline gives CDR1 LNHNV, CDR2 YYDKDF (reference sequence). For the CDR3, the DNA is TGTGCCACCAGCAGAGACAGGGCAACTAATGAAAAACTGTTTTTT. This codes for CATSRDRATNEKLFF.

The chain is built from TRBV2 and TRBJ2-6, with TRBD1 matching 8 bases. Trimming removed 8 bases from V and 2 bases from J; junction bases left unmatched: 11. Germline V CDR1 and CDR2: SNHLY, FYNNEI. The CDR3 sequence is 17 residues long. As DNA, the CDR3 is TGTGCCAGCGGCGACAGGGGAGTAGTCGCTGGGGCCAACGTCCTGACTTTC. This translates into CASGDRGVVAGANVLTF.

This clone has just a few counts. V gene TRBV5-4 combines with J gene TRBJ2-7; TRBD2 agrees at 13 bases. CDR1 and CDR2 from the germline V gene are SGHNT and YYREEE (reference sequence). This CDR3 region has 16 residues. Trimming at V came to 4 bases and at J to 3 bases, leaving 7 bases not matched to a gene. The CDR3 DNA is TGTGCCAGCAGCCCGGGACTAGCGGGGAGTTTCTACGAGCAGTACTTC. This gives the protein CASSPGLAGSFYEQYF.

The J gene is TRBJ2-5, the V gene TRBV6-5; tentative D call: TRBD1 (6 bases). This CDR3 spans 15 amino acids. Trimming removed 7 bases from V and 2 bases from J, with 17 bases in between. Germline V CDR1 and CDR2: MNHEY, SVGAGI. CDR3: CASKRTGHLQETQYF. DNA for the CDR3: TGTGCCAGCAAACGAACGGGACACTTACAAGAGACCCAGTACTTC.